A single sample gave rise to the 27 T cell receptor beta chains below, sequenced in a study of cytomegalovirus exposure and HLA in healthy donors. This PCR relied on a set of 60 Vbeta primers and 13 Jbeta primers. Repertoires were generated with immunoSEQ multiplex PCR, while TCRdb's copy carries only in-frame clones and drops some. The sample contains fewer than 200,000 clones, less than 85% of which appear only once. Material: PBMCs. The receptors here all came from a middle-aged man in good health and CMV-seronegative.

This clone was seen only once. V is TRBV7-2 and J is TRBJ2-3; no clear D. Germline-derived CDR1 and CDR2 are SGHTA and FQGNSA. CDR3 length: 12 amino acids. Deletions cut 2 bases from V and 8 bases from J, with 8 bases between. The DNA for the CDR3 is TGTGCCAGCAGCTTATTCAGTGGTACGCAGTATTTT. Translation: CASSLFSGTQYF. The full variable domain, with the rest looked up from reference TRBV7-2 and TRBJ2-3, is GAGVSQSPSNKVTEKGKDVELRCDPISGHTALYWYRQSLGQGLEFLIYFQGNSAPDKSGLPSDRFSAERTGGSVSTLTIQRTQQEDSAVYLCASSLFSGTQYFGPGTRLTVL.

The chain combines TRBV7-6 with TRBJ2-1; D possibly corresponds to TRBD2 (5 bases). CDR3 length: 12 amino acids. Germline CDR1 reads SGHVS; CDR2 reads FNYEAQ. The V and J ends lost 6 bases and 6 bases respectively, with 9 bases between them. The CDR3 nucleotides read TGTGCCAGCAGTCGAGAGGGCAATGAGCAGTTCTTC. It is translated as CASSREGNEQFF.

The chain joins TRBV7-2 to TRBJ2-1; possible D gene TRBD2, 6 bases. Trimming pared 1 base from V and 13 bases from J, leaving 11 bases between. This CDR3 is 12 amino acids long. Germline CDR1 reads SGHTA; CDR2 reads FQGNSA. The CDR3 DNA sequence: TGTGCCAGCAGCTTAGGGGCCGGGGGACAGTTCTTC. Its translation is CASSLGAGGQFF.

The chain employs TRBV5-6 and TRBJ2-7; 7 nucleotides match TRBD1. The V gene end was trimmed by 4 bases and the J gene end by 5 bases; junction bases not matched to a gene: 12. CDR3 length: 15 residues. Germline V gene data show CDR1 as SGHDT and CDR2 as YYEEEE. CDR3 in DNA: TGTGCCAGCAGCCCCATTGACGGCCAGGGGGACGAGCAGTACTTC. Translating it yields CASSPIDGQGDEQYF.

The chain recombines TRBV30 with TRBJ1-1, with a tentative D call TRBD1 (6 bases). Trimming stripped 8 bases from V and 5 bases from J, with 15 bases between. Germline loops: CDR1 GTSNPN, CDR2 SVGIG (reference sequence). The CDR3 has 12 amino acids. The CDR3, as DNA: TGTGCCCTACAGGGTAAGACGACTGAAGCTTTCTTT. This encodes CALQGKTTEAFF.

In regard to this clone: No conserved phenylalanine or tryptophan is present at the end of the CDR3, so a read error is the likely explanation. It is unclear where the CDR3 begins or ends on the DNA, so no DNA is shown, and the CDR3 is as TCRdb lists it. This chain joins TRBV10-3 and TRBJ1-2; the DNA was not compared with TRBD1, the D call given in the table. The germline CDR1 and CDR2 sequences are ENHRY and SYGVKD. The CDR3 is 11 residues long, ends included. The CDR3 reads CAISDMTGMLV.

This sequence joins TRBV11-3 and TRBJ2-1, with 11 bases fitting TRBD2. Germline V lookup: CDR1 SGHNT, CDR2 YENEEA. J was trimmed by 7 bases and V by 6 bases; bases with no gene match: 14. This CDR3 has 17 residues. CDR3 sequence reads: CASSLRGSGGALNEQFF. The DNA of the CDR3 is TGTGCCAGCAGTCTGCGCGGTAGCGGGGGGGCCTTGAATGAGCAGTTCTTC. Together with reference TRBV11-3 and TRBJ2-1, the CDR3 gives the full variable domain: EAGVVQSPRYKIIEKKQPVAFWCNPISGHNTLYWYLQNLGQGPELLIRYENEEAVDDSQLPKDRFSAERLKGVDSTLKIQPAELGDSAVYLCASSLRGSGGALNEQFFGPGTRLTVL.

The chain employs TRBV10-3 and TRBJ2-1, with TRBD2 matching over 7 bases. The germline V gene has CDR1 ENHRY and CDR2 SYGVKD. The CDR3 spans 14 residues. The J segment lost 6 bases and the V segment lost 0 bases, leaving 2 bases of the junction unmatched. The DNA for the CDR3 is TGTGCCATCAGTGAGTCGCGGACTAGCAATGAGCAGTTCTTC. Residues: CAISESRTSNEQFF.

A few counts support this clone. J is TRBJ1-2 and V is TRBV5-1, with 10 bases lining up with TRBD1. J lost 4 bases, V lost 0 bases, and 9 bases had no gene match. This CDR3 comprises 17 residues. CDR1 is SGHRS, CDR2 YFSETQ, per germline. CDR3 region: CASSLAGTGAELYGYTF. In DNA, the CDR3 is TGCGCCAGCAGCTTGGCAGGGACAGGGGCCGAGCTCTATGGCTACACCTTC.

The chain uses TRBV5-1 and TRBJ1-1; D is undetermined. Per the germline V gene, CDR1 is SGHRS and CDR2 is YFSETQ. The CDR3 is 15 amino acids. V was clipped by 1 base and J by 1 base, with 11 bases between them. The DNA of the CDR3 is TGCGCCAGCAGCTTGTCGGGTCGGGAGAACACTGAAGCTTTCTTT. As protein: CASSLSGRENTEAFF.

This clone was observed a handful of times. The chain has TRBV2 and TRBJ1-5; D gene unclear. Trimming took 7 bases from V and 3 from J, leaving 16 bases between them. Germline values: CDR1 SNHLY, CDR2 FYNNEI. This CDR3 is built from 15 residues. CDR3 protein: CASTGEGGFNQPQHF. CDR3 nucleotides: TGTGCCAGCACGGGCGAGGGTGGGTTCAATCAGCCCCAGCATTTT.

This rearrangement joins TRBV5-4 to TRBJ1-1, with TRBD1 matching over 10 bases. J was trimmed by 5 bases and V by 4 bases; bases with no gene match: 11. Germline V lookup: CDR1 SGHNT, CDR2 YYREEE (reference sequence). CDR3 length: 16 residues. The DNA of the CDR3 is TGTGCCAGCAGCCAAGGGACAGGGGTGATGAGGACTGAAGCTTTCTTT. Translation: CASSQGTGVMRTEAFF.

This chain uses TRBV5-1 with TRBJ2-3, with a weak D call TRBD1 (5 bases). CDR1 and CDR2 from the germline V gene are SGHRS and YFSETQ. The CDR3 runs 14 residues. V dropped 0 bases and J dropped 6 bases, with 11 bases sitting between them. The CDR3 region has the DNA TGCGCCAGCAGCTTGGAGCCCCCAGGGGATACGCAGTATTTT. Protein: CASSLEPPGDTQYF.

As DNA, the CDR3 is TGTGCCAGCAGTTCGCTAGCGGGAGGGCACACAGATACGCAGTATTTT. Amino acids: CASSSLAGGHTDTQYF. V is TRBV27 and J is TRBJ2-3, with 12 bases lining up with TRBD2. The germline V gene encodes CDR1 MNHEY and CDR2 SMNVEV (reference sequence). The V gene end was trimmed by 4 bases and the J gene end by 2 bases; junction bases not matched to a gene: 4. CDR3 length: 16 amino acids.

The chain joins TRBV5-6 to TRBJ2-3, with a weak D call TRBD1 (6 bases). The CDR3 loop spans 15 amino acids. Germline lookup yields CDR1 SGHDT and CDR2 YYEEEE. Trimming removed 3 bases from V and 3 bases from J, with 14 bases in between. The CDR3 sequence is CASSSQGRETDTQYF. The DNA for the CDR3 is TGTGCCAGCAGCTCACAGGGCAGGGAAACAGATACGCAGTATTTT.

There are a few counts of this clone. The rearrangement uses TRBV5-1 and TRBJ2-5, with TRBD2 identical over 10 bases. Germline loops: CDR1 SGHRS, CDR2 YFSETQ. The length of the CDR3 is 15 residues. Trimming cost V 1 base and J 5 bases; bases outside gene matches: 5. The CDR3 loop reads CASSLSGGADETQYF. The CDR3 nucleotides are TGCGCCAGCAGCTTGAGCGGGGGGGCCGATGAGACCCAGTACTTC.

The sample holds one count of this clone. V gene TRBV6-5 combines with J gene TRBJ2-1; 12 bases map to TRBD2. This CDR3 contains 14 residues. The ends lost 6 bases at V and 7 bases at J; junction bases unmatched: 4. Germline lookup yields CDR1 MNHEY and CDR2 SVGAGI. The CDR3 sequence is CASRRLAGENEQFF. CDR3 in DNA: TGTGCCAGCAGGCGACTAGCGGGAGAAAATGAGCAGTTCTTC.

The J gene is TRBJ1-4, the V gene TRBV7-9, with D hard to call. Deletions cut 2 bases from V and 2 bases from J, with 9 bases between. The germline V gene encodes CDR1 SEHNR and CDR2 FQNEAQ (reference sequence). The CDR3 is 15 amino acids. This CDR3 reads CASSLSWRTNEKLFF. CDR3 nucleotides: TGTGCCAGCAGCTTATCATGGAGGACTAATGAAAAACTGTTTTTT.

The chain links TRBV4-3 to TRBJ2-1; tentative D call: TRBD2 (7 bases). The germline gives CDR1 LGHNA, CDR2 YSLEER. With 2 bases removed from V and 9 bases from J, the gap between germline ends came to 20 bases. CDR3 length: 16 amino acids. CDR3 sequence reads: CASSQILLPGEGEQFF. CDR3 nucleotides: TGCGCCAGCAGCCAAATCCTCCTCCCAGGGGAGGGTGAGCAGTTCTTC.

DNA of the CDR3: TGTGCCAGCAGTGAGCCGGACAGGGGACTCACAGATACGCAGTATTTT. Translation: CASSEPDRGLTDTQYF. V and J are TRBV6-1 and TRBJ2-3; 9 nucleotides line up with TRBD1. This CDR3 region has 16 residues. Germline V lookup: CDR1 MNHNS, CDR2 SASEGT. V dropped 3 bases and J dropped 2; count of bases not matched to a gene: 6.

In this sample, this clone turned up once. CDR3 in amino acids: CASSLLRGAGDTEAFF. The DNA of the CDR3 is TGTGCCAGCAGCTTGCTTCGGGGGGCAGGAGACACTGAAGCTTTCTTT. The rearrangement links TRBV5-8 to TRBJ1-1; D perhaps matches TRBD1 (6 bases). This CDR3 region has 16 residues. In germline, CDR1 is SGHTS, CDR2 YDEGEE. V shed 1 base and J shed 3 bases, with 16 bases lying between them. The full variable domain, rest sourced from reference TRBV5-8 and TRBJ1-1, is EAGVTQSPTHLIKTRGQQATLRCSPISGHTSVYWYQQALGLGLQFLLWYDEGEERNRGNFPPRFSGRQFPNYSSELNVNALELEDSALYLCASSLLRGAGDTEAFFGQGTRLTVV.

CDR3 coding DNA: TGCGCCAGCAGCTTGACCGGGTCTGGAAACACCATATATTTT. Translating gives CASSLTGSGNTIYF. This rearrangement joins TRBV5-1 to TRBJ1-3; D not resolved. This CDR3 is 14 amino acids long. Trimming took 1 base from V and 1 from J, leaving 6 bases between them. Germline V lookup: CDR1 SGHRS, CDR2 YFSETQ.

The rearrangement links TRBV7-2 to TRBJ2-5, with TRBD1 matching 8 bases. V lost 5 bases to trimming and J lost 5 bases; unmatched junction nucleotides: 13. The germline CDR1 and CDR2 sequences are SGHTA and FQGNSA. This CDR3 has 16 residues. CDR3 sequence reads: CASSIIRGRQDETQYF. Here the CDR3 DNA reads TGTGCCAGCAGCATCATCAGGGGGCGGCAGGACGAGACCCAGTACTTC.

The chain uses TRBV18 and TRBJ2-7, with 8 bases identical to TRBD2. The germline V gene encodes CDR1 KGHSH and CDR2 LQKENI. CDR3 length: 15 amino acids. The V segment lost 3 bases and the J segment 4 bases; nucleotides outside the gene matches: 8. The DNA for the CDR3 is TGTGCCAGCTCACCCGGGACGGGAGGGGTGTACGAGCAGTACTTC. Translating it yields CASSPGTGGVYEQYF. The full variable domain, its missing parts supplied by reference TRBV18 and TRBJ2-7, is NAGVMQNPRHLVRRRGQEARLRCSPMKGHSHVYWYRQLPEEGLKFMVYLQKENIIDESGMPKERFSAEFPKEGPSILRIQQVVRGDSAAYFCASSPGTGGVYEQYFGPGTRLTVT.

The chain is built from TRBV7-2 and TRBJ1-5; no clear D. Trimming took off 5 bases at V and 7 bases at J, with 18 bases between the two ends. CDR1 is SGHTA, CDR2 FQGNSA, per germline. The CDR3 contains 15 residues. CDR3 amino acids: CASSATGSYPQPQHF. CDR3 coding DNA: TGTGCCAGCAGCGCAACCGGGTCCTACCCCCAGCCCCAGCATTTT.

The chain has TRBV5-1 and TRBJ1-1; D is ambiguous. The germline V gene has CDR1 SGHRS and CDR2 YFSETQ. The CDR3 totals 13 residues. V was cut by 5 bases and J by 4 bases, with 12 bases left in between. Here the CDR3 DNA reads TGCGCCAGCAGTTCTGAGGGCGGCACTGAAGCTTTCTTT. It codes for CASSSEGGTEAFF.

This clone was picked up a small number of times. The V call is TRBV6-1, the J call TRBJ1-1; D is unclear. Germline assignment: CDR1 MNHNS and CDR2 SASEGT. Trimming left V 2 bases short and J 11 bases short, with 12 bases between. The CDR3 spans 12 residues. The chain's CDR3 is CASSEYSTSAFF. The CDR3 DNA reads TGTGCCAGCAGTGAATATAGTACTTCGGCTTTCTTT.